Presented here are 9 T cell receptor beta chains from one specimen sequenced in a study of T-cell reconstitution after alpha-beta-depleted transplantation in children (dated by TCRdb to about 2016). Libraries were constructed by PCR. The sequencer listed for this sample is Illumina HiSeq 2500. TCR libraries were prepared with molecular barcoding, using unique molecular identifiers to normalize TCRbeta repertoire quantification. Clones were called with MiXCR by TCRdb after fastp trimmed the public reads at Q25, and only in-frame beta chains were retained. Every distinct CDR3 protein forms one entry, paired with its most common genes and DNA. The sample data list hundreds of thousands of distinct CDR3 sequences, and roughly 13% of these were observed just once. The ten largest make up about 2% of the sample. The treatment or condition tag for this specimen amounts to: allogeneic hematopoietic cell transplantation with graft depleted of TCRalphabeta T cells and CD19 B cells.

Sequencing was performed on PBMCs, mostly from graft donor cells, taken 360 days after TCRalphabeta/CD19-depleted stem cell transplant. These receptors originate from a male patient younger than 18 who had a stem cell transplant for acute myeloid leukemia, so the T cells may come from the graft donor.

This clonotype was detected ten times or more. The J gene is TRBJ2-1, the V gene TRBV9; D remains unclear. Trimming removed 3 bases from V and 2 bases from J, with 3 bases in between. CDR1 is SGDLS and CDR2 is YYNGEE in the germline V gene. The CDR3 sequence is 12 residues long. In DNA form, the CDR3 reads TGTGCCAGCAGCGCAACCTACAATGAGCAGTTCTTC. Protein sequence: CASSATYNEQFF.

This clonotype was observed many times. The rearrangement joins TRBV20-1 to TRBJ2-3; 10 bases fit TRBD2. The V segment lost 3 bases and the J segment 5 bases; nucleotides outside the gene matches: 8. The germline CDR1 and CDR2 sequences are DFQATT and SNEGSKA (reference sequence). This CDR3 spans 15 amino acids. DNA of the CDR3: TGCAGTGCTAGTCGTCTAGCGGGAGATATAGATACGCAGTATTTT. The encoded protein is CSASRLAGDIDTQYF.

The rearrangement uses TRBV15 and TRBJ2-3; D not certain. Germline V gene data show CDR1 as LNHNV and CDR2 as YYDKDF (reference sequence). There are 15 residues in the CDR3. Trimming cost V 1 base and J 4 bases, with 12 bases left between them. This CDR3 is CATSRALGWPDTQYF. The CDR3, as DNA: TGTGCCACCAGCAGAGCTCTAGGATGGCCAGATACGCAGTATTTT. The variable domain in full, with the rest retrieved from reference TRBV15 and TRBJ2-3, is DAMVIQNPRYQVTQFGKPVTLSCSQTLNHNVMYWYQQKSSQAPKLLFHYYDKDFNNEADTPDNFQSRRPNTSFCFLDIRSPGLGDTAMYLCATSRALGWPDTQYFGPGTRLTVL.

The chain carries TRBV6-2 or TRBV6-3 and TRBJ2-2, with no clear D. The CDR3 runs to 11 residues. V was trimmed by 7 bases and J by 8 bases, leaving 8 bases between them. CDR1 and CDR2 (germline): MNHEY, SVGEGT. In DNA, the CDR3 is TGTGCCAGCACCCGGTGGGGGGAGCTGTTTTTT. The encoded protein is CASTRWGELFF.

This rearrangement joins TRBV6-5 to TRBJ2-1, with D tentatively TRBD2 (6 bases). The CDR3 spans 16 residues. Trimming removed 0 bases at V and 2 bases at J, with 11 bases between. Per the germline V gene, CDR1 is MNHEY and CDR2 is SVGAGI. In DNA, the CDR3 is TGTGCCAGCAGTTACTCGGAGACTAGGGCCTACAATGAGCAGTTCTTC. Protein: CASSYSETRAYNEQFF.

This clonotype was counted between two and nine times. The chain joins TRBV5-1 to TRBJ2-7, with a tentative D call TRBD1 (6 bases). The CDR3 runs to 14 residues. Germline CDR1 is SGHRS and CDR2 is YFSETQ. V was trimmed by 4 bases and J by 6 bases, leaving 17 bases between them. CDR3 bases: TGCGCCAGCAGCCCTACAGGGTTAGGGCTCGAGCAGTACTTC. This sequence encodes CASSPTGLGLEQYF.

The chain carries TRBV29-1 and TRBJ2-5; 8 nucleotides match TRBD1. The CDR3 has 14 residues. The V and J ends lost 6 bases and 1 base, in that order; junction bases with no gene match: 7. Looked up from germline, CDR1 is SQVTM and CDR2 is ANQGSEA. CDR3 region: CSVGLGTGQETQYF. The CDR3 DNA reads TGCAGCGTCGGTCTTGGGACAGGCCAAGAGACCCAGTACTTC.

This clonotype showed up many times. The chain links TRBV29-1 to TRBJ2-7, with D tentatively TRBD2 (5 bases). The V end lost 7 bases, the J end lost 2 bases, and 12 bases lay between the germline ends. Germline V gene sequence: CDR1 SQVTM, CDR2 ANQGSEA. CDR3 length: 12 amino acids. This CDR3 is CSGAASAYEQYF. The DNA of the CDR3 is TGCAGCGGAGCGGCCTCTGCCTACGAGCAGTACTTC.

This clonotype appeared a few times. The chain uses TRBV3-1 and TRBJ2-7, with D possibly matching TRBD2 (5 bases). This CDR3 has 19 residues. Germline V gene sequence: CDR1 LGHDT, CDR2 YNNKEL (reference sequence). V was clipped by 4 bases and J by 3 bases, with 28 bases between them. The CDR3 DNA sequence: TGTGCCAGCAGCCCCGTCTTCAGATCGGGGAACCGAGGGCTCTACGAGCAGTACTTC. It codes for CASSPVFRSGNRGLYEQYF.